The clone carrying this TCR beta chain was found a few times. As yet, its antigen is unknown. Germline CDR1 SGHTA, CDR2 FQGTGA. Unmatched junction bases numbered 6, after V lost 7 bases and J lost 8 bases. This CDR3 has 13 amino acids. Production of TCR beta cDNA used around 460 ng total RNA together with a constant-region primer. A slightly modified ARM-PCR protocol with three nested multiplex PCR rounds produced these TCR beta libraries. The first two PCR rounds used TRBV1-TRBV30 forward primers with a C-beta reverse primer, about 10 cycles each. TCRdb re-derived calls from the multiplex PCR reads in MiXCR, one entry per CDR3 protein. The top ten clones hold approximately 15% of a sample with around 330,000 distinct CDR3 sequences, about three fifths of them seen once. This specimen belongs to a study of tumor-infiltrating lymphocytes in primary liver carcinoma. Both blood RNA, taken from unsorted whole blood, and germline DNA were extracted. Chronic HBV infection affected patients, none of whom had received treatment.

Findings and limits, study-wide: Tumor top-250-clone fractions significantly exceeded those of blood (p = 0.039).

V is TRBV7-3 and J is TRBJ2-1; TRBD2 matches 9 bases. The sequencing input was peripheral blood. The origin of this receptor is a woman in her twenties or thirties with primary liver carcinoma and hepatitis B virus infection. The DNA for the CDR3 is TGTGCCAGCACCTCGGGACTAGCCGATGAGCAGTTCTTC. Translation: CASTSGLADEQFF.